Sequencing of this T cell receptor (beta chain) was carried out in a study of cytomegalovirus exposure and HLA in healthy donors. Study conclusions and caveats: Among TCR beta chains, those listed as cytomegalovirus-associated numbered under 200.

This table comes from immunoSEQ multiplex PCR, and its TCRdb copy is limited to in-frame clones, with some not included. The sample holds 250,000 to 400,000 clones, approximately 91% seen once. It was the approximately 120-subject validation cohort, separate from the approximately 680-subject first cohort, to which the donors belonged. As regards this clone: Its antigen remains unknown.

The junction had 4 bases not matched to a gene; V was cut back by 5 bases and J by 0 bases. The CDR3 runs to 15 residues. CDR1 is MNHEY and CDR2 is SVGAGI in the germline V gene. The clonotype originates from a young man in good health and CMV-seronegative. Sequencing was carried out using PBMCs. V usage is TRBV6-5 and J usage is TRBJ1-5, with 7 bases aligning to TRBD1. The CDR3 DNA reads TGTGCCAGCAGTCACAGGGGTTATAGCAATCAGCCCCAGCATTTT. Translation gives CASSHRGYSNQPQHF.